These 16 T cell receptor beta chains were all obtained from the same sample, sequenced in a study of post-analysis software for immune sequencing data. Whole-study results and caveats: In patients, TRBV5-6, TRBV5-1 and TRBV20-1 belonged to five or six TRBV segments found more frequently than in controls.

The antigens for these receptors are not known. Sequencing libraries made from TCR beta cDNA carried unique molecular identifiers. Via MiXCR, TCRdb re-called the PCR reads, giving one row per CDR3 protein. The table records around 700,000 distinct CDR3 sequences, more than 50% of them present only once. Sequencing used blood. These receptors were obtained from a girl aged 2 to 9 with multiple sclerosis.

The sample holds a few counts of this clonotype. The V call is TRBV4-1, the J call TRBJ1-2; D call uncertain. Germline V CDR1 and CDR2: MGHRA, YSYEKL. The CDR3 contains 13 residues. V lost 4 bases to trimming and J lost 8 bases, with 14 bases between them. The CDR3 DNA reads as TGCGCCAGCAGCCCCCTGGTGGGAAAGGGCTACACCTTC. This encodes CASSPLVGKGYTF.

The V and J genes are TRBV5-1 and TRBJ1-4; D call uncertain. There are 15 residues in the CDR3. V shed 4 bases and J shed 6 bases, with 16 bases lying between them. Per germline, CDR1 SGHRS and CDR2 YFSETQ. CDR3 loop: CASSPEGGSHEKLFF. CDR3 DNA sequence: TGCGCCAGCAGCCCGGAGGGTGGGTCCCATGAAAAACTGTTTTTT.

The V call is TRBV7-7, the J call TRBJ2-5, with D possibly being TRBD2 (6 bases). The germline V gene encodes CDR1 SSHAT and CDR2 FNYEAQ (reference sequence). Trimming removed 5 bases from V and 0 bases from J, with 16 bases in between. The CDR3 totals 16 residues. The CDR3 reads CASSPFGGSNQETQYF. The CDR3 DNA follows: TGTGCCAGCAGCCCCTTTGGGGGGAGCAACCAAGAGACCCAGTACTTC.

The rearrangement joins TRBV7-9 to TRBJ2-7; D gene unclear. The CDR3 sequence is 15 residues long. V lost 1 base and J lost 1, with 11 bases in between. The germline CDR1 and CDR2 sequences are SEHNR and FQNEAQ (reference sequence). In DNA form, the CDR3 reads TGTGCCAGCAGCTTAGATAGGCCGGTTTCCTACGAGCAGTACTTC. This gives the protein CASSLDRPVSYEQYF.

CDR3 region: CASRLRETNTEAFF. The CDR3 DNA reads TGTGCCAGCAGGCTTCGAGAGACGAACACTGAAGCTTTCTTT. The J gene is TRBJ1-1, the V gene TRBV6-5; the D is unclear. Trimming stripped 6 bases from V and 1 base from J, with 12 bases between. Germline V gene lookup returns CDR1 MNHEY and CDR2 SVGAGI. The length of the CDR3 is 14 residues.

This clonotype was counted a few times. The chain employs TRBV11-1 and TRBJ2-1; tentative D call: TRBD1 (6 bases). Trimming cost V 4 bases and J 3 bases, with 16 bases left between them. The CDR3 has 16 amino acids. The germline gives CDR1 SGHAT, CDR2 FQDESV (reference sequence). The CDR3 spells CASSYTGQPFYNEQFF. The CDR3 DNA reads TGTGCCAGCAGCTACACGGGACAACCTTTCTACAATGAGCAGTTCTTC. Drawing the rest from reference TRBV11-1 and TRBJ2-1, the complete variable domain is EAEVAQSPRYKITEKSQAVAFWCDPISGHATLYWYRQILGQGPELLVQFQDESVVDDSQLPKDRFSAERLKGVDSTLKIQPAELGDSAMYLCASSYTGQPFYNEQFFGPGTRLTVL.

The chain carries TRBV9 and TRBJ2-7; TRBD1 agrees at 8 bases. Losses at the gene ends were 3 bases for V and 6 bases for J; bases not matched to a gene: 14. The CDR3 length is 16 residues. Germline lookup yields CDR1 SGDLS and CDR2 YYNGEE. This CDR3 is CASSAETGARSGEQYF. The DNA of the CDR3 is TGTGCCAGCAGCGCGGAGACAGGGGCACGAAGTGGCGAGCAGTACTTC.

The chain employs TRBV4-3 and TRBJ1-4, with D possibly matching TRBD1 (5 bases). Trimming stripped 8 bases from V and 6 bases from J, with 10 bases between. The CDR3 runs 12 residues. The V gene's germline CDR1 is LGHNA and CDR2 YSLEER. CDR3 bases: TGCGCCAGCTCGAGGGGCTATGAAAAACTGTTTTTT. Its translation: CASSRGYEKLFF.

The V gene is TRBV7-2, the J gene TRBJ2-5; the match to TRBD2 covers 14 bases. The J segment lost 5 bases and the V segment lost 1 base, leaving 6 bases of the junction unmatched. Germline assignment: CDR1 SGHTA and CDR2 FQGNSA. This CDR3 has 17 amino acids. The CDR3: CASSLVTWTSGGETQYF. CDR3 DNA sequence: TGTGCCAGCAGCTTAGTAACCTGGACTAGCGGGGGGGAGACCCAGTACTTC.

This clonotype appeared a few times. V and J are TRBV2 and TRBJ2-5; D gene unclear. The germline V gene has CDR1 SNHLY and CDR2 FYNNEI. CDR3 size: 11 residues. Trimming shortened V by 6 bases and J by 7 bases, and 9 bases separated the two germline ends. The DNA for the CDR3 is TGTGCCAGCAGATGGTCGGGGACCCAGTACTTC. It yields the protein CASRWSGTQYF.

The V gene is TRBV30, the J gene TRBJ2-4, with 8 bases fitting TRBD1. V shed 1 base, J shed 7 bases, and the junction held 6 bases outside the gene matches. CDR3 length: 14 residues. The germline V gene has CDR1 GTSNPN and CDR2 SVGIG (reference sequence). The CDR3 is CAWSATGQGNIQYF. CDR3 DNA sequence: TGTGCCTGGAGTGCAACCGGACAGGGTAACATTCAGTACTTC.

This clonotype was counted between two and nine times. The V and J genes are TRBV7-9 and TRBJ2-1; the D is unclear. The CDR3 totals 12 residues. V dropped 4 bases and J dropped 5 bases, with 6 bases sitting between them. Per the germline V gene, CDR1 is SEHNR and CDR2 is FQNEAQ (reference sequence). CDR3 coding DNA: TGTGCCAGCAGCTCGGATCACAATGAGCAGTTCTTC. Translating gives CASSSDHNEQFF.

This clonotype came up a few times. J is TRBJ1-1 and V is TRBV6-5; D uncertain. With 2 bases removed from V and 2 bases from J, the gap between germline ends came to 3 bases. The CDR3 has 12 amino acids. Germline loops: CDR1 MNHEY, CDR2 SVGAGI. The CDR3 sequence is CASSYRNTEAFF. In nucleotides, the CDR3 is TGTGCCAGCAGTTACAGAAACACTGAAGCTTTCTTT.

The V gene is TRBV7-2, the J gene TRBJ1-5, with D perhaps TRBD1 (5 bases). This CDR3 region has 14 residues. CDR1 SGHTA and CDR2 FQGNSA come from the germline V gene. V lost 5 bases and J lost 0, with 8 bases in between. The CDR3 loop is CASSGGTSNQPQHF. DNA of the CDR3: TGTGCCAGCAGCGGTGGGACTAGCAATCAGCCCCAGCATTTT.

The table lists this clonotype with a count of one. This chain uses TRBV20-1 with TRBJ2-3, with D possibly being TRBD2 (6 bases). V lost 3 bases, J lost 7 bases, and 8 bases lay in between. The CDR3 length is 11 residues. In germline, CDR1 is DFQATT, CDR2 SNEGSKA (reference sequence). The CDR3 sequence: CSASGGNTQYF. CDR3 bases: TGCAGTGCTAGTGGCGGGAATACGCAGTATTTT.

This clonotype was found once. V and J are TRBV5-5 and TRBJ2-1; D gene uncertain. This CDR3 is built from 16 residues. Trimming took off 1 base at V and 0 bases at J, with 11 bases between the two ends. Looked up from germline, CDR1 is SGHKS and CDR2 is YYEKEE (reference sequence). CDR3 residues: CASSLPATRSYNEQFF. The CDR3, as DNA: TGTGCCAGCAGCTTGCCAGCCACCCGCTCCTACAATGAGCAGTTCTTC.